This T cell receptor (beta chain) was obtained from a study of OX40 agonist ivuxolimab in advanced cancers. At the level of the study: Given to patients was ivuxolimab, an agonistic anti-OX40 (CD134) antibody. Across the patients, intravenous ivuxolimab was delivered every 2 weeks at 0.01 to 10 mg/kg.

This table comes from immunoSEQ multiplex PCR, and its TCRdb copy is limited to in-frame clones, with some not included. The table records about 26,000 clones, roughly 90% of them present only once. Trimming took off 6 bases at V and 1 base at J, with 16 bases between the two ends. This CDR3 region has 15 residues. Germline V gene data show CDR1 as ENHRY and CDR2 as SYGVKD. The chain uses TRBV10-3 and TRBJ2-7; the D is unclear. This receptor was identified in an adult with an advanced solid tumor such as melanoma, head and neck, liver or kidney cancer. The source material was CD4+ or CD8+ T cells sorted from blood, sampled in a trial of the OX40 agonist ivuxolimab. The CDR3 DNA reads TGTGCCATCAGCCTATTAATTGACAATTCCTACGAGCAGTACTTC. Translating gives CAISLLIDNSYEQYF.